Presented here are 20 T cell receptor beta chains from one specimen sequenced in a study of cytomegalovirus exposure and HLA in healthy donors. The data were produced by immunoSEQ multiplex PCR, yet TCRdb's version contains in-frame clones alone and is incomplete. The profile shows 150,000 to 200,000 clones, around nine tenths of them singletons. The sample comprised PBMCs. These receptors originate from a man between 18 and 29 years old in good health and CMV-seropositive.

The genes are TRBV6-4 and TRBJ2-2; 7 bases align to TRBD2. The CDR3 length is 16 residues. Looked up from germline, CDR1 is MRHNA and CDR2 is SNTAGT. Trimming cost V 0 bases and J 8 bases; bases outside gene matches: 9. Here the CDR3 reads CASSDSFRLASGELFF. CDR3 in DNA: TGTGCCAGCAGTGACTCTTTCCGACTAGCTTCTGGGGAGCTGTTTTTT.

This chain uses TRBV7-9 with TRBJ2-1; TRBD2 matches 9 bases. The CDR3 loop spans 16 amino acids. V trimming: 8 bases; J trimming: 5 bases; junction bases outside the gene matches: 13. Germline CDR1 SEHNR, CDR2 FQNEAQ (reference sequence). The DNA for the CDR3 is TGTGCCAGCGGCAAGGGGCGGGAGGGCCTAAACAATGAGCAGTTCTTC. Amino acid sequence: CASGKGREGLNNEQFF.

This chain connects TRBV4-1 to TRBJ1-5; 8 bases fit TRBD1. The CDR3 contains 14 residues. After removal of 3 bases from V and 6 bases from J, the junction contained 4 bases not matched to a gene. Per germline, CDR1 MGHRA and CDR2 YSYEKL. CDR3 sequence reads: CASSHPGGTQPQHF. The CDR3 DNA reads as TGCGCCAGCAGCCACCCAGGGGGCACTCAGCCCCAGCATTTT.

V and J are TRBV9 and TRBJ2-1; TRBD2 aligns across 12 bases. Trimming removed 0 bases from V and 9 bases from J; junction bases left unmatched: 1. The CDR3 has 14 amino acids. CDR1 and CDR2 from the germline V gene are SGDLS and YYNGEE. The CDR3 sequence: CASSVGLAGVEQFF. The CDR3 region has the DNA TGTGCCAGCAGCGTAGGACTAGCGGGAGTTGAGCAGTTCTTC.

This clone was counted a single time. The rearrangement joins TRBV7-2 to TRBJ2-7; tentatively, D is TRBD1 (6 bases). The germline V gene encodes CDR1 SGHTA and CDR2 FQGNSA. Trimming removed 4 bases from V and 7 bases from J, with 23 bases in between. The CDR3 length is 16 residues. CDR3 protein: CASSSGVTGSSGEQYF. In DNA, the CDR3 is TGTGCCAGCAGCTCAGGGGTGACAGGCTCCTCGGGGGAGCAGTACTTC. Full variable domain (missing parts from reference TRBV7-2 and TRBJ2-7): GAGVSQSPSNKVTEKGKDVELRCDPISGHTALYWYRQSLGQGLEFLIYFQGNSAPDKSGLPSDRFSAERTGGSVSTLTIQRTQQEDSAVYLCASSSGVTGSSGEQYFGPGTRLTVT.

The V and J genes are TRBV9 and TRBJ2-1; TRBD2 matches at 8 bases. CDR3 length: 16 amino acids. The V gene's germline CDR1 is SGDLS and CDR2 YYNGEE. The J segment lost 6 bases and the V segment lost 4 bases, leaving 12 bases of the junction unmatched. The DNA of the CDR3 is TGTGCCAGCAGCTCTCAGGCGGGAGGTACCCTCAATGAGCAGTTCTTC. Translating gives CASSSQAGGTLNEQFF.

The J gene is TRBJ2-7, the V gene TRBV7-9, with TRBD2 matching 7 bases. This CDR3 has 16 residues. The J segment lost 6 bases and the V segment lost 0 bases, leaving 11 bases of the junction unmatched. Germline V CDR1 and CDR2: SEHNR, FQNEAQ (reference sequence). CDR3 protein: CASSLAIGGRIAEQYF. The CDR3 DNA sequence: TGTGCCAGCAGCTTAGCGATCGGCGGGAGAATAGCCGAGCAGTACTTC.

The chain links TRBV6-5 to TRBJ2-3; D is perhaps TRBD1 (5 bases). This CDR3 region has 14 residues. CDR1 MNHEY and CDR2 SVGAGI come from the germline V gene. Trimming left V 6 bases short and J 0 bases short, with 10 bases between. The CDR3 here is CASRVGQSTDTQYF. CDR3 sequence (DNA): TGTGCCAGCAGAGTCGGACAAAGCACAGATACGCAGTATTTT.

The V and J genes are TRBV14 and TRBJ2-1; TRBD1 matches 7 bases. Germline CDR1 and CDR2: SGHDN and FVKESK. J was trimmed by 12 bases and V by 5 bases; bases with no gene match: 4. The CDR3 is 11 residues long. As DNA, the CDR3 is TGTGCCAGCAGCTCGGGACAGACGCAGTTCTTC. Its translation is CASSSGQTQFF.

This clone was observed once. The rearrangement links TRBV5-1 to TRBJ1-1; D may be TRBD1 (5 bases). The CDR3 has 15 amino acids. CDR1 is SGHRS and CDR2 is YFSETQ in the germline V gene. The ends were cut back, 0 bases at V and 1 base at J, with 10 bases in the middle. The CDR3 region has the DNA TGCGCCAGCAGCTTGGGTCAGGGCGCGAACACTGAAGCTTTCTTT. Protein product: CASSLGQGANTEAFF.

This chain joins TRBV27 and TRBJ2-4; 8 bases align to TRBD2. Losses at the gene ends were 0 bases for V and 9 bases for J; bases not matched to a gene: 7. The CDR3 runs 15 residues. The germline V gene encodes CDR1 MNHEY and CDR2 SMNVEV (reference sequence). This chain's CDR3 is CASSLSPVAGSIQYF. The CDR3 DNA reads TGTGCCAGCAGTTTATCGCCTGTAGCGGGAAGCATTCAGTACTTC.

The chain combines TRBV29-1 with TRBJ1-2; tentative D call: TRBD1 (6 bases). This CDR3 spans 11 amino acids. Trimming removed 4 bases at V and 7 bases at J, with 10 bases between. Germline lookup yields CDR1 SQVTM and CDR2 ANQGSEA. CDR3: CSVAGDGGYTF. CDR3 nucleotide sequence: TGCAGCGTTGCAGGGGATGGTGGCTACACCTTC.

The chain joins TRBV7-9 to TRBJ2-1; the match to TRBD2 covers 7 bases. J lost 7 bases, V lost 4 bases, and 10 bases had no gene match. The CDR3 covers 15 residues. The germline V gene encodes CDR1 SEHNR and CDR2 FQNEAQ (reference sequence). The CDR3, as DNA: TGTGCCAGCAGCTCACGCACCGGGGGAGGGAATGAGCAGTTCTTC. Its protein product is CASSSRTGGGNEQFF.

The J gene is TRBJ1-4, the V gene TRBV30, with 8 bases lining up with TRBD1. The CDR3 contains 13 residues. The V gene's germline CDR1 is GTSNPN and CDR2 SVGIG (reference sequence). The CDR3 nucleotides are TGTGCTGTGACGACAGGGGTTGGTGAAAAACTGTTTTTT. Its translation is CAVTTGVGEKLFF.

This clone was observed a few times. V gene TRBV28 combines with J gene TRBJ1-5; maybe TRBD1 (5 bases). CDR3 length equals 16 residues. CDR1 and CDR2 from the germline V gene are MDHEN and SYDVKM. Deletions cut 2 bases from V and 6 bases from J, with 17 bases between. This chain's CDR3 is CASSLSTAGGGQPQHF. The CDR3 coding sequence is TGTGCCAGCAGTTTAAGTACGGCAGGCGGGGGTCAGCCCCAGCATTTT.

This chain joins TRBV6-6 and TRBJ1-4; D remains unclear. The CDR3 runs to 14 residues. Germline V gives CDR1 MNHNY, CDR2 SVGAGI (reference sequence). The germline V and J ends were trimmed by 2 bases and 6 bases, with 10 bases remaining between them. For the CDR3, the DNA is TGTGCCAGCAGTTACAGCGGTAGGGATGAAAAACTGTTTTTT. Its protein is CASSYSGRDEKLFF.

This sequence joins TRBV2 and TRBJ2-5; the match to TRBD1 covers 7 bases. The CDR3 runs 12 residues. The junction had 1 base not matched to a gene; V was cut back by 6 bases and J by 3 bases. Germline values: CDR1 SNHLY, CDR2 FYNNEI. This CDR3 is CASRGTEETQYF. The DNA for the CDR3 is TGTGCCAGCAGGGGGACAGAAGAGACCCAGTACTTC.

The rearrangement links TRBV5-1 to TRBJ1-1, with D maybe TRBD1 (5 bases). CDR3 length equals 13 residues. Germline CDR1 and CDR2: SGHRS and YFSETQ. The V gene lost 6 bases and the J gene lost 5 bases, with 14 bases spanning the gap. CDR3 bases: TGCGCCAGCAAGGGGCTGGAATCGACTGAAGCTTTCTTT. Protein sequence: CASKGLESTEAFF. Together with reference TRBV5-1 and TRBJ1-1, the CDR3 gives the full variable domain: KAGVTQTPRYLIKTRGQQVTLSCSPISGHRSVSWYQQTPGQGLQFLFEYFSETQRNKGNFPGRFSGRQFSNSRSEMNVSTLELGDSALYLCASKGLESTEAFFGQGTRLTVV.

The chain links TRBV6-4 to TRBJ2-7; TRBD2 matches 7 bases. Germline V gene data show CDR1 as MRHNA and CDR2 as SNTAGT. The CDR3 runs 16 residues. Germline trimming cut 0 bases from V and 4 bases from J; bases unmatched to any gene: 9. The CDR3 nucleotides are TGTGCCAGCAGTGACTCTTTAAGGCGGGAGAGGTACGAGCAGTACTTC. Its protein product is CASSDSLRRERYEQYF.

The chain couples TRBV14 to TRBJ2-7; possibly TRBD2 for D (6 bases). The V and J ends lost 0 bases and 6 bases respectively, with 9 bases between them. The CDR3 contains 13 residues. Germline loops: CDR1 SGHDN, CDR2 FVKESK. The CDR3 sequence: CASSQDVGGEQYF. The CDR3 nucleotides are TGTGCCAGCAGCCAAGATGTGGGAGGCGAGCAGTACTTC.